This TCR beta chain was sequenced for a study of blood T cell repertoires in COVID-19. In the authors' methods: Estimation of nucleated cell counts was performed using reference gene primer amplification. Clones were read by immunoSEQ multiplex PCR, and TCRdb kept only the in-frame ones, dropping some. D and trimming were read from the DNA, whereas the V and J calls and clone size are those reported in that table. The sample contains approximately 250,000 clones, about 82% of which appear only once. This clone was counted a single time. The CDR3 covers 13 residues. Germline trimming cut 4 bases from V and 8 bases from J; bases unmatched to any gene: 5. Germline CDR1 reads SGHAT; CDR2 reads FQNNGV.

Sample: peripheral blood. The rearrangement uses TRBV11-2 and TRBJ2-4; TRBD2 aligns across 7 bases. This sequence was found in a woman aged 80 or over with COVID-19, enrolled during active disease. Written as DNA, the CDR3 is TGTGCCAGCAGCTCGACCGGGGGGTACATTCAGTACTTC. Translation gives CASSSTGGYIQYF.